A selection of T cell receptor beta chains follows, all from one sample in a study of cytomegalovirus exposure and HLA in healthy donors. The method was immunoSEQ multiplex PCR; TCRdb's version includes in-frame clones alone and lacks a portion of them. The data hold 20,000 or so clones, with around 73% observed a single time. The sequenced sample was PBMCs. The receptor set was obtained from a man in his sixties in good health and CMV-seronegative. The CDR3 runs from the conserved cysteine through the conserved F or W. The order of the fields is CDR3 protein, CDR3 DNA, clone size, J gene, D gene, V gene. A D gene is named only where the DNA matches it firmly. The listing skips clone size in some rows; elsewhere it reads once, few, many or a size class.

CDR3: CASSETGLVGGYF
DNA: TGTGCCAGCAGTGAAACGGGACTAGTCGGCGGGTACTTC
size: once
J: TRBJ2-7
D: TRBD2
V: TRBV6-1

CDR3: CASSEAQQGRLEKLFF
DNA: TGTGCCAGCAGTGAAGCGCAACAGGGGAGGCTTGAAAAACTGTTTTTT
size: -
J: TRBJ1-4
D: TRBD1
V: TRBV6-1

CDR3: CASSLQGTGTQYF
DNA: TGCGCCAGCAGCTTACAGGGGACAGGGACCCAGTACTTC
size: -
J: TRBJ2-5
D: TRBD1
V: TRBV5-1

CDR3: CASSISDGGTDTQYF
DNA: TGTGCCAGCAGCATTAGCGATGGGGGCACAGATACGCAGTATTTT
size: -
J: TRBJ2-3
D: -
V: TRBV7-2

CDR3: CASRDTGLFNNEQFF
DNA: TGTGCCAGCAGAGATACGGGACTCTTTAACAATGAGCAGTTCTTC
size: -
J: TRBJ2-1
D: -
V: TRBV7-2

CDR3: CARSKSLRTGRTEAFF
DNA: TGTGCCCGCAGCAAAAGTCTCCGGACAGGACGAACTGAAGCTTTCTTT
size: -
J: TRBJ1-1
D: -
V: TRBV21-1

CDR3: CAWTLAYKETQYF
DNA: TGTGCCTGGACCTTAGCGTACAAGGAGACCCAGTACTTC
size: -
J: TRBJ2-5
D: -
V: TRBV30

CDR3: CASSLSETANNEQFF
DNA: TGTGCCAGCAGCTTGAGTGAGACAGCAAACAATGAGCAGTTCTTC
size: -
J: TRBJ2-1
D: -
V: TRBV5-6

CDR3: CASTPAGAGVYGNTQYF
DNA: TGTGCCAGTACCCCCGCCGGAGCGGGAGTTTACGGCAATACGCAGTATTTT
size: -
J: TRBJ2-3
D: TRBD2
V: TRBV19

CDR3: CASSLPEMTGGNHEQFF
DNA: TGTGCCAGCAGCTTGCCTGAAATGACAGGGGGAAATCATGAGCAGTTCTTC
size: -
J: TRBJ2-1
D: TRBD1
V: TRBV7-9

CDR3: CASSKSLRTGRTEAFF
DNA: TGTGCCAGCAGCAAAAGTCTCCGGACAGGACGAACTGAAGCTTTCTTT
size: -
J: TRBJ1-1
D: -
V: TRBV21-1

CDR3: CASSDHRGTETQYF
DNA: TGTGCCAGCAGTGATCATCGGGGTACGGAGACCCAGTACTTC
size: few
J: TRBJ2-5
D: -
V: TRBV6-1

CDR3: CASSQDGTRRYEQYF
DNA: TGCGCCAGCAGCCAAGACGGGACTCGACGGTACGAGCAGTACTTC
size: -
J: TRBJ2-7
D: -
V: TRBV4-3

CDR3: CASSGVSGEGNSPLHF
DNA: TGTGCCAGCAGTGGGGTATCCGGGGAAGGAAATTCACCCCTCCACTTT
size: -
J: TRBJ1-6
D: -
V: TRBV2

CDR3: CASSEASLRDRTYEQYF
DNA: TGTGCCAGCAGTGAAGCGTCCCTCAGGGACAGGACCTACGAGCAGTACTTC
size: -
J: TRBJ2-7
D: TRBD1
V: TRBV6-1

CDR3: CASSLGNSPLHF
DNA: TGTGCCAGCAGCTTGGGCAATTCACCCCTCCACTTT
size: -
J: TRBJ1-6
D: -
V: TRBV7-2

CDR3: CASRSIAGVREQYF
DNA: TGTGCCAGCAGGTCGATAGCGGGAGTCCGCGAGCAGTACTTC
size: -
J: TRBJ2-7
D: TRBD2
V: TRBV11-2